In its sample, the clone carrying this T cell receptor beta chain was seen a few times. Between the trimmed V and J ends, which lost 0 bases and 3 bases, there was a span of 14 bases. The CDR3 runs 16 residues. Isolated RNA was reverse transcribed in full, so expressed TCRB transcripts were sequenced. Some clones are missing from TCRdb's copy, which holds only in-frame ones; the method was immunoSEQ multiplex PCR. The data show 680,000 or so clones, about 14% seen once. The record originates from a study of beta chain features in type 1 diabetes. Sequenced input: naive CD4+ T cells from blood. The TCR sequence derives from a man aged 18 to 29 in good health. The chain employs TRBV23-1 and TRBJ2-5; TRBD2 might be the D (5 bases). TRBV23-1 is known as an ORF, though its function is uncertain. CDR3 DNA: TGCGCCAGCAGTCAATCGAGTCCCCGGGGAGAAGAGACCCAGTACTTC. Its translation is CASSQSSPRGEETQYF.